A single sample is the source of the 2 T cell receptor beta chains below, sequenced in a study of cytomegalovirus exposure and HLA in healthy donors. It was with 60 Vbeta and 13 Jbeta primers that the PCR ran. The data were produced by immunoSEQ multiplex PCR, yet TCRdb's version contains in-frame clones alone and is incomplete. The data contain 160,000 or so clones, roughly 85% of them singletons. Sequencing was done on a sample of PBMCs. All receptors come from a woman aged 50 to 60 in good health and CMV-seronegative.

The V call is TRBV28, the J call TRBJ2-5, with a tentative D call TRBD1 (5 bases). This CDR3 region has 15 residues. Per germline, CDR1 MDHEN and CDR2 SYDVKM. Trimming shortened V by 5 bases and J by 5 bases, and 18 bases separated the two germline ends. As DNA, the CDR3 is TGTGCCAGCAGTGCCGGCCCTACCCCAGGGGAGACCCAGTACTTC. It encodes CASSAGPTPGETQYF.

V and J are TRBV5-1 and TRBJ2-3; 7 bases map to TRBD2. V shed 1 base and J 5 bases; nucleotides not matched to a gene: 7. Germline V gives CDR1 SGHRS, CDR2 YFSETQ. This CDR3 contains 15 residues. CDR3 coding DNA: TGCGCCAGCAGCTTGTCGACTAGCCAAGAAGATACGCAGTATTTT. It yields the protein CASSLSTSQEDTQYF.